The 23 T cell receptor beta chains below were found in one sample sequenced in a study of blood T cell repertoires in COVID-19. Sequencing was performed with immunoSEQ multiplex PCR; in TCRdb, only in-frame clones are kept and a portion is missing. The table records about 190,000 clones, 70% to 85% of them present only once. Sequencing input: peripheral blood. These receptors all stem from a woman aged 30 to 39 with acute or convalescent COVID-19.

The chain employs TRBV5-1 and TRBJ2-7, with 10 bases aligning to TRBD2. Per the germline V gene, CDR1 is SGHRS and CDR2 is YFSETQ. The CDR3 runs 14 residues. V shed 2 bases, J shed 5 bases, and the junction held 4 bases outside the gene matches. CDR3 region: CASSFSGLANEQYF. DNA for the CDR3: TGCGCCAGCAGCTTCTCGGGACTAGCGAACGAGCAGTACTTC.

The chain joins TRBV28 to TRBJ1-2; D is ambiguous. The ends were cut back, 5 bases at V and 8 bases at J, with 12 bases in the middle. Germline V gene lookup returns CDR1 MDHEN and CDR2 SYDVKM. This CDR3 region has 12 residues. CDR3 sequence: CASSLRPGGYTF. The CDR3 nucleotides are TGTGCCAGCAGTCTCAGACCGGGGGGCTACACCTTC.

This clone was observed a single time. The gene calls are TRBV7-2 and TRBJ1-6; D is possibly TRBD1 (5 bases). This CDR3 region has 13 residues. CDR1 SGHTA and CDR2 FQGNSA come from the germline V gene. Between the trimmed V and J ends, which lost 5 bases and 8 bases, there was a span of 10 bases. DNA of the CDR3: TGTGCCAGCAGCCCCCAACAGGATTCACCCCTCCACTTT. This translates into CASSPQQDSPLHF.

This clone was seen only a few times. The V gene is TRBV6-2 or TRBV6-3, the J gene TRBJ2-7; 15 nucleotides match TRBD2. The CDR3 runs to 16 residues. Trimming at V came to 5 bases and at J to 3 bases, leaving 5 bases not matched to a gene. The germline CDR1 and CDR2 sequences are MNHEY and SVGEGT. The CDR3 spells CASSRGLAGGGYEQYF. CDR3 sequence (DNA): TGTGCCAGCAGTCGGGGACTAGCGGGAGGAGGCTACGAGCAGTACTTC.

The J gene is TRBJ1-5, the V gene TRBV6-2 or TRBV6-3; tentatively, D is TRBD1 (6 bases). The germline V and J ends were trimmed by 0 bases and 4 bases, with 13 bases remaining between them. The CDR3 loop spans 16 amino acids. Germline V CDR1 and CDR2: MNHEY, SVGEGT. CDR3 coding DNA: TGTGCCAGCAGTTACTCGAAAGGGGGACGGAATCAGCCCCAGCATTTT. This translates into CASSYSKGGRNQPQHF.

The V gene is TRBV7-9, the J gene TRBJ2-4; possibly TRBD2 for D (6 bases). The CDR3 totals 16 residues. V dropped 5 bases and J dropped 0 bases, with 14 bases sitting between them. The germline V gene encodes CDR1 SEHNR and CDR2 FQNEAQ (reference sequence). CDR3 DNA: TGTGCCAGCAGCCCCGCTAGCGAACTAGCCAAAAACATTCAGTACTTC. It encodes CASSPASELAKNIQYF.

The chain uses TRBV3-1 (or the pseudogene TRBV3-2) and TRBJ2-5; D is possibly TRBD2 (7 bases). Trimming took 1 base from V and 2 from J, leaving 14 bases between them. Germline assignment: CDR1 LGHDT and CDR2 YNNKEL (reference sequence). The CDR3 contains 16 residues. This CDR3 is CASSQGSGGLQETQYF. For the CDR3, the DNA is TGTGCCAGCAGCCAAGGCTCGGGGGGCTTACAAGAGACCCAGTACTTC.

J is TRBJ1-2 and V is TRBV19, with D uncertain. The V end was cut by 5 bases, the J end by 8 bases, with 18 bases between. Germline CDR1 reads LNHDA; CDR2 reads SQIVND (reference sequence). The CDR3 is made up of 14 amino acids. This CDR3 is CASSSPDPREGYTF. CDR3 coding DNA: TGTGCCAGTAGTTCCCCCGATCCGAGGGAGGGCTACACCTTC.

The rearrangement links TRBV30 to TRBJ2-5; 7 positions agree with TRBD1. The V and J ends lost 2 bases and 5 bases, in that order; junction bases with no gene match: 5. From germline, CDR1 is GTSNPN and CDR2 SVGIG (reference sequence). The CDR3 totals 13 residues. The DNA for the CDR3 is TGTGCCTGGAGTAAAAGGGGGCGGGAGACCCAGTACTTC. Translated, it gives CAWSKRGRETQYF.

This clone was detected many times. The chain has TRBV15 and TRBJ1-2; TRBD1 matches at 8 bases. Germline loops: CDR1 LNHNV, CDR2 YYDKDF (reference sequence). V shed 2 bases and J 0 bases; nucleotides not matched to a gene: 5. This CDR3 comprises 16 residues. CDR3 nucleotides: TGTGCCACCAGCAGAATAACAGGGGGTCCTAACTATGGCTACACCTTC. Its protein is CATSRITGGPNYGYTF. Full variable domain (outside the CDR3, taken from reference TRBV15 and TRBJ1-2): DAMVIQNPRYQVTQFGKPVTLSCSQTLNHNVMYWYQQKSSQAPKLLFHYYDKDFNNEADTPDNFQSRRPNTSFCFLDIRSPGLGDTAMYLCATSRITGGPNYGYTFGSGTRLTVV.

This sequence joins TRBV30 and TRBJ2-1; a weak D match, TRBD2 (6 bases). This CDR3 is 14 amino acids long. V lost 2 bases and J 5 bases, leaving 13 bases between the germline ends. Germline CDR1 GTSNPN, CDR2 SVGIG (reference sequence). As DNA, the CDR3 is TGTGCCTGGAGTATCGAGCGGAGGGACAATGAGCAGTTCTTC. Encoded protein: CAWSIERRDNEQFF.

The chain carries TRBV18 and TRBJ1-5, with D possibly being TRBD1 (6 bases). Between the trimmed V and J ends, which lost 2 bases and 4 bases, there was a span of 12 bases. The CDR3 runs 15 residues. CDR1 is KGHSH, CDR2 LQKENI, per germline. The CDR3 DNA reads TGTGCCAGCTCACCATCCCCGGACAGTAATCAGCCCCAGCATTTT. It yields the protein CASSPSPDSNQPQHF.

This rearrangement joins TRBV18 to TRBJ1-1, with 7 positions matching TRBD1. CDR1 is KGHSH and CDR2 is LQKENI in the germline V gene. V lost 4 bases to trimming and J lost 3 bases; unmatched junction nucleotides: 8. The CDR3 runs to 15 residues. CDR3 coding DNA: TGTGCCAGCTCACTACTCCGGGACAGTTACACTGAAGCTTTCTTT. It is translated as CASSLLRDSYTEAFF.

This clone was seen a handful of times. The J gene is TRBJ2-1, the V gene TRBV7-6, with 7 bases identical to TRBD2. J gave up 7 bases and V 5 bases, and 11 bases lay outside the gene matches. From germline, CDR1 is SGHVS and CDR2 FNYEAQ. The CDR3 extends over 15 amino acids. CDR3 sequence reads: CASSLGGGGWNEQFF. The CDR3 DNA reads TGTGCCAGCAGCCTCGGTGGCGGGGGATGGAATGAGCAGTTCTTC.

The chain recombines TRBV10-2 with TRBJ2-1, with 7 bases matching TRBD2. There are 12 residues in the CDR3. CDR1 and CDR2 (germline): WSHSY, SAAADI. J was trimmed by 4 bases and V by 8 bases; bases with no gene match: 2. The chain's CDR3 is CASGSGYNEQFF. The CDR3 nucleotides are TGCGCCAGCGGTAGCGGGTACAATGAGCAGTTCTTC.

The V call is TRBV5-1, the J call TRBJ1-2; 7 nucleotides match TRBD1. There are 14 residues in the CDR3. Trimming removed 4 bases from V and 8 bases from J; junction bases left unmatched: 11. The germline V gene encodes CDR1 SGHRS and CDR2 YFSETQ. CDR3 amino acids: CASSDRQGQGGYTF. The CDR3 nucleotides read TGCGCCAGCAGCGATCGACAGGGCCAAGGGGGCTACACCTTC.

V gene TRBV5-1 combines with J gene TRBJ1-1, with TRBD1 matching 8 bases. Germline loops: CDR1 SGHRS, CDR2 YFSETQ. CDR3 length: 15 residues. V was pared by 1 base and J by 1 base, with 3 bases of the junction left unmatched. The CDR3 bases are TGCGCCAGCAGCTTGACCGGGACAGGGAACACTGAAGCTTTCTTT. It yields the protein CASSLTGTGNTEAFF.

This sequence joins TRBV19 and TRBJ2-5; 9 positions agree with TRBD2. Germline loops: CDR1 LNHDA, CDR2 SQIVND (reference sequence). This CDR3 is built from 15 residues. J was trimmed by 2 bases and V by 2 bases; bases with no gene match: 3. The CDR3 bases are TGTGCCAGTAGTATATGGACTAGCGAACAAGAGACCCAGTACTTC. Its translation: CASSIWTSEQETQYF.

The V gene is TRBV3-1 (or the pseudogene TRBV3-2), the J gene TRBJ2-1; the match to TRBD2 covers 9 bases. V trimming: 4 bases; J trimming: 9 bases; junction bases outside the gene matches: 13. This CDR3 comprises 16 residues. Germline loops: CDR1 LGHDT, CDR2 YNNKEL (reference sequence). The CDR3 sequence: CASSRDVRAGGSEQFF. The CDR3 DNA follows: TGTGCCAGCAGCCGAGACGTGCGAGCGGGAGGCAGTGAGCAGTTCTTC.

V is TRBV2 and J is TRBJ1-1, with a tentative D call TRBD1 (6 bases). Trimming left V 8 bases short and J 5 bases short, with 24 bases between. This CDR3 has 16 residues. Germline V gene lookup returns CDR1 SNHLY and CDR2 FYNNEI. DNA of the CDR3: TGTGCCAGCCTAGATGTGTCGTGGGGGCGGACGACTGAAGCTTTCTTT. This codes for CASLDVSWGRTTEAFF.

This chain joins TRBV3-1 (or the pseudogene TRBV3-2) and TRBJ1-5, with D hard to call. Deletions cut 4 bases from V and 9 bases from J, with 13 bases between. Looked up from germline, CDR1 is LGHDT and CDR2 is YNNKEL (reference sequence). The CDR3 contains 13 residues. CDR3 amino acids: CASSLARDRPQHF. CDR3 nucleotides: TGTGCCAGCAGCCTTGCTCGGGATCGGCCCCAGCATTTT.

The CDR3 nucleotides are TGCGCCAGCAGCCACATGGGACTAGGTAACCACGAGCAGTACTTC. It specifies CASSHMGLGNHEQYF. The J gene is TRBJ2-7, the V gene TRBV4-1; 8 bases line up with TRBD2. The germline gives CDR1 MGHRA, CDR2 YSYEKL. The CDR3 runs 15 residues. J gave up 5 bases and V 3 bases, and 9 bases lay outside the gene matches.

The chain combines TRBV29-1 with TRBJ1-1, with 7 bases matching TRBD1. Trimming at V came to 7 bases and at J to 0 bases, leaving 5 bases not matched to a gene. Looked up from germline, CDR1 is SQVTM and CDR2 is ANQGSEA. The CDR3 has 13 residues. The CDR3 sequence is CSARQGLNTEAFF. The CDR3 DNA reads TGCAGCGCCCGACAGGGCCTGAACACTGAAGCTTTCTTT.